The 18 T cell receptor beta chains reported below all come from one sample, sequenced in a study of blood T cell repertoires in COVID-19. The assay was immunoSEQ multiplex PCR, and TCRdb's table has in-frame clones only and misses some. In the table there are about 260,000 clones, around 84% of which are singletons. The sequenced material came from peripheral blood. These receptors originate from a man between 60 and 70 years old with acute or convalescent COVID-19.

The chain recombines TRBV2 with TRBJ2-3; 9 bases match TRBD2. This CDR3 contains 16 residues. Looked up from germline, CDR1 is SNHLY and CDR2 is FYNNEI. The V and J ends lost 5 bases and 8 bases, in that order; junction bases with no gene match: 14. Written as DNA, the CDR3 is TGTGCCAGCAGTTCTGGACTAGCGACGGGCCACGGTACGCAGTATTTT. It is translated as CASSSGLATGHGTQYF.

CDR3 bases: TGTGCCAGTAGTATAGCCGGGTTCCAGATACGTGATGGCTACACCTTC. Protein product: CASSIAGFQIRDGYTF. This chain joins TRBV19 and TRBJ1-2; D is undetermined. Looked up from germline, CDR1 is LNHDA and CDR2 is SQIVND (reference sequence). V lost 1 base and J lost 6, with 18 bases in between. The CDR3 covers 16 residues.

The CDR3 protein is CASIETSGGAEGDEQFF. DNA for the CDR3: TGTGCCAGCATTGAGACTAGCGGGGGGGCCGAAGGGGATGAGCAGTTCTTC. The rearrangement links TRBV6-1 to TRBJ2-1, with TRBD2 matching 14 bases. CDR3 length equals 17 residues. The V and J ends lost 7 bases and 8 bases, in that order; junction bases with no gene match: 13. Germline V gene lookup returns CDR1 MNHNS and CDR2 SASEGT.

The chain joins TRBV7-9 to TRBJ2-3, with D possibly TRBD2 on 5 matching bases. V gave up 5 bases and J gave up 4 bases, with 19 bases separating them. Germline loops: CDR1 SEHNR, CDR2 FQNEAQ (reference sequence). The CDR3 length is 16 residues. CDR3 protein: CASSPRGAGGADTQYF. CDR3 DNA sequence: TGTGCCAGCAGCCCCCGAGGCGCCGGAGGCGCAGATACGCAGTATTTT.

In DNA form, the CDR3 reads TGTGCCAGCTCACTATCACAGGGAACCTCTGGAAACACCATATATTTT. Residues: CASSLSQGTSGNTIYF. V and J are TRBV18 and TRBJ1-3; D perhaps matches TRBD1 (6 bases). The V and J ends lost 4 bases and 0 bases respectively, with 13 bases between them. The CDR3 runs 16 residues. CDR1 is KGHSH, CDR2 LQKENI, per germline.

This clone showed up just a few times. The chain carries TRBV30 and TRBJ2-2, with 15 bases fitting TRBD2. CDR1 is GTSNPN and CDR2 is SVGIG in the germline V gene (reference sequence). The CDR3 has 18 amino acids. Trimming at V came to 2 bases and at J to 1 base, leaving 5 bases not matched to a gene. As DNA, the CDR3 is TGTGCCTGGAGTAGTCGGACTAGCGGGGGGGAGAACACCGGGGAGCTGTTTTTT. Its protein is CAWSSRTSGGENTGELFF.

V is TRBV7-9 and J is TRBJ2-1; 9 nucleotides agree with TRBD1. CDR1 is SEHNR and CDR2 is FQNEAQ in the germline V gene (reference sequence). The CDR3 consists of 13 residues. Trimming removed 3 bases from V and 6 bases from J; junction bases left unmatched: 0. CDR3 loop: CASSLGQGNEQFF. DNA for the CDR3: TGTGCCAGCAGCTTGGGACAGGGCAATGAGCAGTTCTTC.

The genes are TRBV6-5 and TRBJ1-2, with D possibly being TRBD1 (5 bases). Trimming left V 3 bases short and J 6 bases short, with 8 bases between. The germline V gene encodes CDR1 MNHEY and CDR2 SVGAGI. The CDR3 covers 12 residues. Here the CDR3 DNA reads TGTGCCAGCAGTTATGGGGCTGATGGCTACACCTTC. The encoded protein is CASSYGADGYTF.

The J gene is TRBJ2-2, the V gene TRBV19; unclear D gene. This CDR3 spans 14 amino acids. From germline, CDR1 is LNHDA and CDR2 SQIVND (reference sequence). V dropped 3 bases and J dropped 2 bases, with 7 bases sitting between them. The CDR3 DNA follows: TGTGCCAGTAGTATGGGCAGAAACACCGGGGAGCTGTTTTTT. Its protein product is CASSMGRNTGELFF.

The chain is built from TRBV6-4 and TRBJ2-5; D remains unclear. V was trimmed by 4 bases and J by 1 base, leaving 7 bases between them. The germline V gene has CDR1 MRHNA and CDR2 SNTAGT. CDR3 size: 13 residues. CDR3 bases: TGTGCCAGCAGTGTAGAGCGCCAAGAGACCCAGTACTTC. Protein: CASSVERQETQYF.

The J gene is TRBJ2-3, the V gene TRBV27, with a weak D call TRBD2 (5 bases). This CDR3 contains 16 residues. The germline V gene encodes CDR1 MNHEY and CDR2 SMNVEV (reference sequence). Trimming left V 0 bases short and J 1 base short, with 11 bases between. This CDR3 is CASSLSGERGTDTQYF. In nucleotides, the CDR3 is TGTGCCAGCAGTTTATCCGGGGAGAGGGGCACAGATACGCAGTATTTT.

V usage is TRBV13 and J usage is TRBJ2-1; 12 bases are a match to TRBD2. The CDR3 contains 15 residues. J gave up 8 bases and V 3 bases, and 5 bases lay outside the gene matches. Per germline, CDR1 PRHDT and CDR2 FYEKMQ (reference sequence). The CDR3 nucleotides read TGTGCCAGCAGCTTTCCTAGCGGGAGGGGAGATGAGCAGTTCTTC. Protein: CASSFPSGRGDEQFF.

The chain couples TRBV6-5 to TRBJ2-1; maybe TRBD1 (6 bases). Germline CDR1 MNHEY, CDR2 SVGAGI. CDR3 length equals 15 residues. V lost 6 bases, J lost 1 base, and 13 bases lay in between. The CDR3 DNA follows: TGTGCCAGCAGGAGTGGGGGCCGATCCTACAATGAGCAGTTCTTC. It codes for CASRSGGRSYNEQFF.

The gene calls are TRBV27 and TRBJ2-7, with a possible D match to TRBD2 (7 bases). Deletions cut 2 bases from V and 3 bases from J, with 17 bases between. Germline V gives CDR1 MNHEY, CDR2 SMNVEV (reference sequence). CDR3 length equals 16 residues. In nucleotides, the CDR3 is TGTGCCAGCAGTTTAAGGGGGACTACCTGGCACTACGAGCAGTACTTC. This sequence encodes CASSLRGTTWHYEQYF.

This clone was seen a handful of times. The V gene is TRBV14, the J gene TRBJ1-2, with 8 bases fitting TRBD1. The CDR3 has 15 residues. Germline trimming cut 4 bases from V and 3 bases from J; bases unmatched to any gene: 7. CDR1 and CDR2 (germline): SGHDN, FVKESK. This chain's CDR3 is CASSPTGTGDYGYTF. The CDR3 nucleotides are TGTGCCAGCAGCCCTACCGGGACAGGAGACTATGGCTACACCTTC.

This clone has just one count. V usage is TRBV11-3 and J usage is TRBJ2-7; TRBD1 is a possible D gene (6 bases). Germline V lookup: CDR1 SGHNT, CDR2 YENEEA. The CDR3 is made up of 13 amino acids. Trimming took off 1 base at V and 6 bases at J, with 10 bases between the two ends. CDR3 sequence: CASSLGQDFEQYF. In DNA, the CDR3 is TGTGCCAGCAGCTTAGGACAGGATTTCGAGCAGTACTTC.

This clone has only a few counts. The CDR3, as DNA: TGCGCCAGCAGCCAGACACTAGCGGGCTACGTTTCTTACAATGAGCAGTTCTTC. This translates into CASSQTLAGYVSYNEQFF. This sequence joins TRBV4-1 and TRBJ2-1; 9 bases fit TRBD2. There are 18 residues in the CDR3. CDR1 MGHRA and CDR2 YSYEKL come from the germline V gene. Trimming cost V 3 bases and J 4 bases; bases outside gene matches: 13.

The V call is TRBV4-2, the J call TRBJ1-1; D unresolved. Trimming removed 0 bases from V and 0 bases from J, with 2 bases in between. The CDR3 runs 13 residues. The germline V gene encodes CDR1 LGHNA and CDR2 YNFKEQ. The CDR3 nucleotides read TGTGCCAGCAGCCAAGATATGAACACTGAAGCTTTCTTT. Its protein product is CASSQDMNTEAFF.